This T cell receptor (beta chain) originates from a study of T cells in Graves' hyperthyroidism and ophthalmopathy. The study, taken as a whole, reports: In the blood, most expanded thyroid clonotypes above 0.001 appeared as well.

Germline CDR1 is SNHLY and CDR2 is FYNNEI. This CDR3 spans 16 amino acids. The hyperthyroidism was newly diagnosed and had lasted under 2 months; the patients were aged 18 to 65. Thyroid ultrasound and orbital computed tomography, with clinical symptoms and serum thyroxine and TRAb, informed diagnoses. Extraction of PBMCs used 8 to 10 ml of fresh peripheral blood. Comments on this clonotype: Its antigen is undetermined. The germline gene is not matched at one end of the junction; a read error may be the cause.

Amplification targeted TCR beta CDR3 regions from RNA transcripts. A set of HTBI primers served as the primers for a first-round RT-PCR of the TCR CDR3. TCRdb recomputed calls from the multiplex PCR reads with MiXCR, one row per CDR3 protein. The sample shows about 160,000 distinct CDR3 sequences, about 9.4% of them seen only once. The J gene is TRBJ2-2, the V gene TRBV2; 8 nucleotides align to TRBD1. The receptor was isolated from a woman under 30 with Graves' hyperthyroidism that later progressed to Graves' ophthalmopathy. The material sequenced was blood. Here the CDR3 DNA reads TGTGCCACCAGTGCCGCAGGGGGCTTGGGCACCGGGGAGCTGTTTTTT. It translates to CATSAAGGLGTGELFF. The full variable domain, with the rest looked up from reference TRBV2 and TRBJ2-2, is EPEVTQTPSHQVTQMGQEVILRCVPISNHLYFYWYRQILGQKVEFLVSFYNNEISEKSEIFDDQFSVERPDGSNFTLKIRSTKLEDSAMYFCATSAAGGLGTGELFFGEGSRLTVL.